This T cell receptor beta chain came from a study of T cell repertoires in ileal Crohn's disease. Study at large: Patients had a median approximately 7.5-year disease duration, and less than 40% were active smokers. Study observations and caveats: Every patient over 26.8% clonality showed endoscopic recurrence. High-frequency clones were more common in sorted CD8 than CD4 cells. Compared with non-smokers, active smokers at surgery showed more clonal expansions.

The table came from immunoSEQ multiplex PCR; TCRdb's copy has only in-frame clones and leaves some out. The sample lists around 8,500 clones, roughly 96% occurring once. With respect to this clone: What it binds is not known.

This CDR3 is built from 14 residues. V shed 0 bases and J 10 bases; nucleotides not matched to a gene: 6. The germline gives CDR1 SGHNT, CDR2 YYREEE (reference sequence). The sequenced sample consisted of ileal tissue. V and J are TRBV5-4 and TRBJ1-4, with 7 bases identical to TRBD1. This TCR was sampled from an adult with Crohn's disease. The CDR3 DNA reads as TGTGCCAGCAGCTTGGGGGGGGCAGGGGGAAAACTGTTTTTT. Translating gives CASSLGGAGGKLFF.